The 29 T cell receptor beta chains reported below all come from one sample, sequenced in a study of early T cells in non-severe SARS-CoV-2 infection. Using its own MiXCR run on the 5' RACE reads, TCRdb lists one record per CDR3 protein. The top ten clones hold around 6.1% of a sample with approximately 50,000 distinct CDR3 sequences, 7% to 9% of them seen once. The sequenced sample was whole blood. The source is an adult who was a healthcare worker with PCR-confirmed SARS-CoV-2 infection or an uninfected control (not recorded which).

This clonotype was detected many times. V and J are TRBV20-1 and TRBJ2-1; TRBD2 matches at 13 bases. This CDR3 is built from 17 residues. Trimming at V came to 5 bases and at J to 0 bases, leaving 7 bases not matched to a gene. CDR1 and CDR2 (germline): DFQATT, SNEGSKA (reference sequence). The CDR3 nucleotides are TGCAGTGCTCACATGACTAGCGGGGGGAGCTCCTACAATGAGCAGTTCTTC. Translated, it gives CSAHMTSGGSSYNEQFF.

At least ten counts were recorded for this clonotype. The chain recombines TRBV2 with TRBJ1-4; D is unresolved. CDR1 is SNHLY, CDR2 FYNNEI, per germline. V gave up 6 bases and J gave up 0 bases, with 8 bases separating them. The CDR3 length is 14 residues. The CDR3 protein is CASSRGATNEKLFF. The CDR3 coding sequence is TGTGCCAGCAGCCGGGGAGCAACTAATGAAAAACTGTTTTTT.

This clonotype appeared a single time. The chain carries TRBV3-1 and TRBJ2-7, with D possibly being TRBD1 (5 bases). The CDR3 sequence is 12 residues long. Deletions cut 3 bases from V and 3 bases from J, with 6 bases between. From germline, CDR1 is LGHDT and CDR2 YNNKEL (reference sequence). DNA of the CDR3: TGTGCCAGCAGCCATGACAGCTACGAGCAGTACTTC. Encoded protein: CASSHDSYEQYF.

This clonotype was counted only a few times. This chain uses TRBV29-1 with TRBJ2-7; 10 bases line up with TRBD1. This CDR3 region has 13 residues. Germline-derived CDR1 and CDR2 are SQVTM and ANQGSEA. V lost 5 bases and J lost 5; bases outside the gene matches: 6. CDR3 nucleotide sequence: TGCAGCGTTAGAAGGGACAGGGGCGACGAGCAGTACTTC. Its protein is CSVRRDRGDEQYF.

This clonotype came up a few times. The gene calls are TRBV12-3 or TRBV12-4 and TRBJ1-1; tentative D call: TRBD1 (6 bases). Trimming took 0 bases from V and 8 from J, leaving 10 bases between them. The CDR3 loop spans 13 amino acids. CDR3 loop: CASSLAAGTEAFF. CDR3 nucleotides: TGTGCCAGCAGTTTAGCGGCGGGGACAGAAGCTTTCTTT.

This clonotype was counted between two and nine times. In DNA form, the CDR3 reads TGTGCCAGCAGCTTAGAGGCTGGGGGACATGGCTACACCTTC. Translated: CASSLEAGGHGYTF. The chain employs TRBV7-9 and TRBJ1-2; maybe TRBD1 (5 bases). V lost 1 base and J lost 6, with 12 bases in between. In germline, CDR1 is SEHNR, CDR2 FQNEAQ (reference sequence). This CDR3 region has 14 residues. The whole variable domain, filled in from reference TRBV7-9 and TRBJ1-2, reads DTGVSQNPRHKITKRGQNVTFRCDPISEHNRLYWYRQTLGQGPEFLTYFQNEAQLEKSRLLSDRFSAERPKGSFSTLEIQRTEQGDSAMYLCASSLEAGGHGYTFGSGTRLTVV.

This chain links TRBV10-1 with TRBJ2-1; 9 bases line up with TRBD2. The CDR3 is 16 amino acids. J was trimmed by 7 bases and V by 0 bases; bases with no gene match: 7. Germline assignment: CDR1 WNHNN and CDR2 SYGVQD (reference sequence). The CDR3 DNA reads as TGCGCCAGCAGTGAGTCTGCAAGCGGGGGGTTTAATGAGCAGTTCTTC. Translated, it gives CASSESASGGFNEQFF.

This clonotype was detected many times. The chain carries TRBV28 and TRBJ1-6; D uncertain. V shed 2 bases and J shed 2 bases, with 4 bases lying between them. The CDR3 runs 14 residues. The V gene's germline CDR1 is MDHEN and CDR2 SYDVKM. CDR3 sequence (DNA): TGTGCCAGCAGTTTACTAGCCTATAATTCACCCCTCCACTTT. Translating it yields CASSLLAYNSPLHF.

At least ten counts were recorded for this clonotype. V gene TRBV6-2 or TRBV6-3 combines with J gene TRBJ2-2; perhaps TRBD2 as D (6 bases). The germline V gene encodes CDR1 MNHEY and CDR2 SVGEGT. The CDR3 has 16 amino acids. V shed 6 bases and J shed 6 bases, with 20 bases lying between them. The CDR3 spells CASRFNGGGAAGELFF. CDR3 DNA sequence: TGTGCCAGCAGATTCAACGGAGGAGGGGCGGCCGGGGAGCTGTTTTTT.

V and J are TRBV18 and TRBJ2-1; 11 bases align to TRBD2. The J segment lost 3 bases and the V segment lost 6 bases, leaving 7 bases of the junction unmatched. The CDR3 is 16 amino acids. Per germline, CDR1 KGHSH and CDR2 LQKENI. CDR3 region: CASSRLAGSLYNEQFF. The CDR3 DNA sequence: TGTGCCAGCTCCCGACTAGCGGGGTCACTCTACAATGAGCAGTTCTTC.

This clonotype appeared many times. The chain has TRBV18 and TRBJ2-1; the D gene is possibly TRBD2 (6 bases). Germline V gene data show CDR1 as KGHSH and CDR2 as LQKENI. V gave up 1 base and J gave up 0 bases, with 10 bases separating them. The length of the CDR3 is 16 residues. CDR3 coding DNA: TGTGCCAGCTCACCACTGTCCGGGAGCTCCTACAATGAGCAGTTCTTC. Protein sequence: CASSPLSGSSYNEQFF.

This clonotype was seen a handful of times. The chain joins TRBV9 to TRBJ2-2; 8 bases align to TRBD1. CDR1 and CDR2 from the germline V gene are SGDLS and YYNGEE. V was pared by 1 base and J by 5 bases, with 4 bases of the junction left unmatched. There are 15 residues in the CDR3. The DNA for the CDR3 is TGTGCCAGCAGCGTACAGGGGGCGCAAACCGGGGAGCTGTTTTTT. Encoded protein: CASSVQGAQTGELFF. Full variable domain (outside the CDR3, taken from reference TRBV9 and TRBJ2-2): DSGVTQTPKHLITATGQRVTLRCSPRSGDLSVYWYQQSLDQGLQFLIQYYNGEERAKGNILERFSAQQFPDLHSELNLSSLELGDSALYFCASSVQGAQTGELFFGEGSRLTVL.

This clonotype was counted many times. CDR3 in DNA: TGTGCCAGCAGCTCGGCGGGGTTAGGGGAGCTGTTTTTT. Translating it yields CASSSAGLGELFF. V is TRBV11-2 and J is TRBJ2-2; a weak D match, TRBD2 (6 bases). Trimming shortened V by 4 bases and J by 8 bases, and 11 bases separated the two germline ends. The germline gives CDR1 SGHAT, CDR2 FQNNGV. The CDR3 loop spans 13 amino acids.

This clonotype occurred many times. This sequence joins TRBV7-9 and TRBJ2-1; no firm D call. Germline CDR1 and CDR2: SEHNR and FQNEAQ (reference sequence). This CDR3 has 12 residues. The V end was cut by 6 bases, the J end by 4 bases, with 7 bases between. The CDR3 DNA follows: TGTGCCAGCAGGGGGTTTTACAATGAGCAGTTCTTC. This sequence encodes CASRGFYNEQFF.

This clonotype was detected a few times. This chain links TRBV7-9 with TRBJ1-2, with 8 bases fitting TRBD1. Germline V lookup: CDR1 SEHNR, CDR2 FQNEAQ (reference sequence). After removal of 3 bases from V and 2 bases from J, the junction contained 2 bases not matched to a gene. This CDR3 comprises 14 residues. Here the CDR3 DNA reads TGTGCCAGCAGCTTCCCAGGGGGCAACTATGGCTACACCTTC. It is translated as CASSFPGGNYGYTF. Full variable domain (remainder filled in from reference TRBV7-9 and TRBJ1-2): DTGVSQNPRHKITKRGQNVTFRCDPISEHNRLYWYRQTLGQGPEFLTYFQNEAQLEKSRLLSDRFSAERPKGSFSTLEIQRTEQGDSAMYLCASSFPGGNYGYTFGSGTRLTVV.

This clonotype was recorded a few times. The chain couples TRBV2 to TRBJ2-1; TRBD2 matches 8 bases. The junction had 2 bases not matched to a gene; V was cut back by 8 bases and J by 8 bases. This CDR3 has 11 amino acids. Germline loops: CDR1 SNHLY, CDR2 FYNNEI. The CDR3 loop reads CASRGGDEQFF. The CDR3 DNA sequence: TGTGCCAGCCGGGGGGGCGATGAGCAGTTCTTC.

This clonotype showed up many times. The chain is built from TRBV7-9 and TRBJ2-1; D perhaps matches TRBD1 (6 bases). Deletions cut 6 bases from V and 4 bases from J, with 22 bases between. Germline V gene data show CDR1 as SEHNR and CDR2 as FQNEAQ (reference sequence). The CDR3 is 17 residues long. CDR3 sequence (DNA): TGTGCCAGCAGGGGAGATTTACAGGGTACCTTTTACAATGAGCAGTTCTTC. This codes for CASRGDLQGTFYNEQFF.

This chain links TRBV4-2 with TRBJ1-2, with 10 bases aligning to TRBD1. The CDR3 has 15 amino acids. Trimming took 4 bases from V and 7 from J; bases not matched to a gene: 9. Germline V gene data show CDR1 as LGHNA and CDR2 as YNFKEQ. This chain's CDR3 is CASSPPGQGFGGYTF. Here the CDR3 DNA reads TGTGCCAGCAGCCCTCCGGGACAGGGGTTTGGTGGCTACACCTTC.

This clonotype occurred a few times. The chain combines TRBV29-1 with TRBJ2-3, with TRBD2 matching 9 bases. Looked up from germline, CDR1 is SQVTM and CDR2 is ANQGSEA. The CDR3 is 14 amino acids. CDR3 bases: TGCAGTGACGCCGGGACTAGCTTCGCAGATACGCAGTATTTT. Its protein is CSDAGTSFADTQYF.

The chain uses TRBV6-6 and TRBJ1-2; D is perhaps TRBD1 (6 bases). The CDR3 runs to 14 residues. In germline, CDR1 is MNHNY, CDR2 SVGAGI (reference sequence). The V end lost 4 bases, the J end lost 6 bases, and 15 bases lay between the germline ends. The CDR3 DNA reads TGTGCCAGCAGTTCCCCGACAGGCCCGGATGGCTACACCTTC. The encoded protein is CASSSPTGPDGYTF.

This clonotype was recorded many times. The chain carries TRBV9 and TRBJ2-3; D gene unclear. The CDR3 runs 12 residues. Germline V lookup: CDR1 SGDLS, CDR2 YYNGEE. V was pared by 4 bases and J by 3 bases, with 6 bases between. CDR3 sequence: CASSLGTDTQYF. The CDR3 nucleotides read TGTGCCAGCAGCCTTGGGACAGATACGCAGTATTTT.

This clonotype was counted between two and nine times. The rearrangement uses TRBV9 and TRBJ2-5; no firm D call. Looked up from germline, CDR1 is SGDLS and CDR2 is YYNGEE. There are 13 residues in the CDR3. The germline V and J ends were trimmed by 0 bases and 3 bases, with 6 bases remaining between them. CDR3 loop: CASSVEGKETQYF. As DNA, the CDR3 is TGTGCCAGCAGCGTAGAAGGAAAAGAGACCCAGTACTTC. Complete variable domain (other parts from reference TRBV9 and TRBJ2-5): DSGVTQTPKHLITATGQRVTLRCSPRSGDLSVYWYQQSLDQGLQFLIQYYNGEERAKGNILERFSAQQFPDLHSELNLSSLELGDSALYFCASSVEGKETQYFGPGTRLLVL.

This clonotype was counted many times. V is TRBV18 and J is TRBJ1-2; unclear D gene. Germline loops: CDR1 KGHSH, CDR2 LQKENI. The CDR3 spans 12 residues. Between the trimmed V and J ends, which lost 3 bases and 3 bases, there was a span of 5 bases. The CDR3 loop reads CASSPVDYGYTF. The CDR3 DNA sequence: TGTGCCAGCTCACCTGTGGACTATGGCTACACCTTC.

The chain is built from TRBV7-9 and TRBJ2-5; 7 positions match TRBD2. Germline V lookup: CDR1 SEHNR, CDR2 FQNEAQ (reference sequence). The ends lost 2 bases at V and 5 bases at J; junction bases unmatched: 8. The CDR3 covers 15 residues. The CDR3 sequence: CASSLPFSGDETQYF. CDR3 bases: TGTGCCAGCAGCTTACCATTCAGCGGGGACGAGACCCAGTACTTC.

This clonotype was seen repeatedly, ten times or more. The CDR3: CASSYRRGGSSTEAFF. CDR3 nucleotide sequence: TGTGCCAGCAGTTACCGGCGAGGGGGGAGCAGCACTGAAGCTTTCTTT. The V call is TRBV27, the J call TRBJ1-1; D may be TRBD1 (6 bases). This CDR3 spans 16 amino acids. The germline V gene encodes CDR1 MNHEY and CDR2 SMNVEV (reference sequence). The V end was cut by 4 bases, the J end by 4 bases, with 19 bases between.

This clonotype was detected many times. The chain employs TRBV18 and TRBJ2-2, with unresolved D. The ends were cut back, 1 base at V and 7 bases at J, with 10 bases in the middle. The CDR3 contains 14 residues. Germline assignment: CDR1 KGHSH and CDR2 LQKENI. The CDR3 loop reads CASSPRQMLGELFF. The CDR3 coding sequence is TGTGCCAGCTCACCACGCCAGATGCTCGGGGAGCTGTTTTTT.

The chain couples TRBV20-1 to TRBJ2-2; no firm D call. Germline CDR1 is DFQATT and CDR2 is SNEGSKA (reference sequence). The CDR3 length is 12 residues. V lost 3 bases, J lost 6 bases, and 8 bases lay in between. The CDR3 DNA reads TGCAGTGCTAGCCCCAATTCCGGGGAGCTGTTTTTT. Its protein product is CSASPNSGELFF.

This clonotype came up a few times. This chain links TRBV7-9 with TRBJ2-3, with 9 nucleotides matching TRBD1. This CDR3 has 17 amino acids. Trimming cost V 4 bases and J 3 bases; bases outside gene matches: 11. Germline lookup yields CDR1 SEHNR and CDR2 FQNEAQ (reference sequence). This CDR3 is CASSWMPGQGETDTQYF. For the CDR3, the DNA is TGTGCCAGCAGCTGGATGCCGGGACAGGGTGAAACAGATACGCAGTATTTT.

This clonotype came up many times. This chain joins TRBV28 and TRBJ1-1; 8 bases agree with TRBD1. The CDR3 is 15 amino acids. V dropped 6 bases and J dropped 1; count of bases not matched to a gene: 7. Germline V gene data show CDR1 as MDHEN and CDR2 as SYDVKM. CDR3 bases: TGTGCCAGCAGGCCATTCACAGGGGGGAACACTGAAGCTTTCTTT. Residues: CASRPFTGGNTEAFF.